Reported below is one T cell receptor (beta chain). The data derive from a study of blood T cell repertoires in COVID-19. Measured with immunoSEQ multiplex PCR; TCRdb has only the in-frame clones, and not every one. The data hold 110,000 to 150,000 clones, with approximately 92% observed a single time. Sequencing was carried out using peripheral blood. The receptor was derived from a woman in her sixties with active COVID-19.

The CDR3 region has the DNA TGTGCCACCAGCAGAGGGGGACAGTTCAATCAGCCCCAGCATTTT. Amino acid sequence: CATSRGGQFNQPQHF. The V and J genes are TRBV15 and TRBJ1-5; 7 bases line up with TRBD1. Germline V gene lookup returns CDR1 LNHNV and CDR2 YYDKDF (reference sequence). The CDR3 contains 15 residues. Trimming took 1 base from V and 3 from J; bases not matched to a gene: 3. Supplemented by reference TRBV15 and TRBJ1-5, the full variable domain reads DAMVIQNPRYQVTQFGKPVTLSCSQTLNHNVMYWYQQKSSQAPKLLFHYYDKDFNNEADTPDNFQSRRPNTSFCFLDIRSPGLGDTAMYLCATSRGGQFNQPQHFGDGTRLSIL.